One sample yielded the 15 T cell receptor beta chains listed below, sequenced in a study of cytomegalovirus exposure and HLA in healthy donors. Sequencing was performed with immunoSEQ multiplex PCR; in TCRdb, only in-frame clones are kept and a portion is missing. Among 100,000 to 150,000 clones listed, 90% to 96% were seen once. Sequences were obtained from PBMCs. The receptors come from a young man in good health and CMV-seronegative.

The chain has TRBV4-2 and TRBJ2-1; D might be TRBD2 (5 bases). V was trimmed by 0 bases and J by 4 bases, leaving 7 bases between them. Looked up from germline, CDR1 is LGHNA and CDR2 is YNFKEQ. CDR3 length: 14 amino acids. The CDR3 loop reads CASSQDREYNEQFF. The DNA of the CDR3 is TGTGCCAGCAGCCAAGATAGGGAGTACAATGAGCAGTTCTTC.

This chain links TRBV30 with TRBJ1-5; TRBD1 matches 7 bases. Trimming cost V 0 bases and J 1 base; bases outside gene matches: 9. The V gene's germline CDR1 is GTSNPN and CDR2 SVGIG (reference sequence). This CDR3 comprises 17 residues. CDR3 sequence (DNA): TGTGCCTGGAGTGTACCCTGGACAGGTCCAAGCAATCAGCCCCAGCATTTT. Its protein is CAWSVPWTGPSNQPQHF.

The genes are TRBV28 and TRBJ1-5; no definite D call. CDR3 size: 12 residues. The germline V gene has CDR1 MDHEN and CDR2 SYDVKM. V dropped 9 bases and J dropped 4 bases, with 10 bases sitting between them. Here the CDR3 DNA reads TGTGCCAGTACCCTAAATAATCAGCCCCAGCATTTT. This encodes CASTLNNQPQHF.

The chain joins TRBV4-3 to TRBJ2-1; 9 nucleotides align to TRBD2. The germline V gene encodes CDR1 LGHNA and CDR2 YSLEER. This CDR3 region has 16 residues. The J segment lost 4 bases and the V segment lost 4 bases, leaving 8 bases of the junction unmatched. The CDR3 is CASSPAGTSRYNEQFF. As DNA, the CDR3 is TGCGCCAGCAGCCCGGCGGGGACTAGCAGATACAATGAGCAGTTCTTC.

The chain carries TRBV5-6 and TRBJ2-2, with TRBD1 as a possible D gene (6 bases). Germline CDR1 SGHDT, CDR2 YYEEEE. Trimming took 0 bases from V and 6 from J, leaving 15 bases between them. CDR3 length: 16 residues. In nucleotides, the CDR3 is TGTGCCAGCAGCTTGGTTCCAGGGGAACCTCCCGGGGAGCTGTTTTTT. Its protein is CASSLVPGEPPGELFF.

This sequence joins TRBV5-6 and TRBJ2-5, with a possible D match to TRBD2 (5 bases). Germline V gene lookup returns CDR1 SGHDT and CDR2 YYEEEE. V was trimmed by 4 bases and J by 6 bases, leaving 13 bases between them. CDR3 size: 13 residues. Written as DNA, the CDR3 is TGTGCCAGCAGCGTGGAGACGGGGAAGACCCAGTACTTC. Translated: CASSVETGKTQYF.

V is TRBV7-9 and J is TRBJ2-1; no firm D call. There are 15 residues in the CDR3. Trimming stripped 1 base from V and 0 bases from J, with 7 bases between. Germline V gives CDR1 SEHNR, CDR2 FQNEAQ (reference sequence). CDR3 residues: CASSLGASSYNEQFF. CDR3 nucleotide sequence: TGTGCCAGCAGCTTAGGGGCGAGCTCCTACAATGAGCAGTTCTTC.

The V and J genes are TRBV9 and TRBJ1-1; D gene unclear. CDR3 length: 14 amino acids. Germline CDR1 reads SGDLS; CDR2 reads YYNGEE. V shed 0 bases and J shed 1 base, with 7 bases lying between them. The CDR3 spells CASSVVSRNTEAFF. CDR3 in DNA: TGTGCCAGCAGCGTAGTATCCCGGAACACTGAAGCTTTCTTT.

The chain joins TRBV2 to TRBJ1-2; 7 bases are a match to TRBD1. There are 16 residues in the CDR3. J was trimmed by 2 bases and V by 4 bases; bases with no gene match: 10. Per germline, CDR1 SNHLY and CDR2 FYNNEI. CDR3 coding DNA: TGTGCCAGCAGTGCCACAGGGGAGTTCTCCAACTATGGCTACACCTTC. Amino acids: CASSATGEFSNYGYTF. Based on the CDR3 plus reference TRBV2 and TRBJ1-2, the full variable domain is EPEVTQTPSHQVTQMGQEVILRCVPISNHLYFYWYRQILGQKVEFLVSFYNNEISEKSEIFDDQFSVERPDGSNFTLKIRSTKLEDSAMYFCASSATGEFSNYGYTFGSGTRLTVV.

The chain recombines TRBV4-1 with TRBJ2-2; 7 nucleotides align to TRBD2. The germline gives CDR1 MGHRA, CDR2 YSYEKL. The CDR3 has 16 residues. V shed 3 bases, J shed 0 bases, and the junction held 4 bases outside the gene matches. CDR3 protein: CASSQASGTNTGELFF. For the CDR3, the DNA is TGCGCCAGCAGCCAGGCGAGCGGGACGAACACCGGGGAGCTGTTTTTT.

The V call is TRBV6-1, the J call TRBJ1-5; tentatively, D is TRBD1 (5 bases). CDR1 and CDR2 from the germline V gene are MNHNS and SASEGT. Between the trimmed V and J ends, which lost 5 bases and 5 bases, there was a span of 13 bases. The length of the CDR3 is 14 residues. Here the CDR3 DNA reads TGTGCCAGCAGTCCCCGGGGGGATTATCAGCCCCAGCATTTT. Protein product: CASSPRGDYQPQHF.

The CDR3 DNA reads as TGTGCCACCAGCAGAGAGGGACGCGGCGGACTAGCGTCCTACAATGAGCAGTTCTTC. This gives the protein CATSREGRGGLASYNEQFF. The chain joins TRBV15 to TRBJ2-1; 9 bases are a match to TRBD2. Germline trimming cut 0 bases from V and 1 base from J; bases unmatched to any gene: 10. In germline, CDR1 is LNHNV, CDR2 YYDKDF (reference sequence). The CDR3 is 19 residues long.

V usage is TRBV5-6 and J usage is TRBJ1-2, with unresolved D. Trimming shortened V by 3 bases and J by 4 bases, and 16 bases separated the two germline ends. The CDR3 consists of 15 residues. Germline V gene sequence: CDR1 SGHDT, CDR2 YYEEEE. The CDR3 sequence: CASSSFGGVVYGYTF. CDR3 nucleotide sequence: TGTGCCAGCAGCTCTTTTGGAGGAGTCGTCTATGGCTACACCTTC.

The chain links TRBV7-9 to TRBJ2-7; 9 bases line up with TRBD2. This CDR3 region has 15 residues. CDR1 is SEHNR and CDR2 is FQNEAQ in the germline V gene (reference sequence). The ends lost 5 bases at V and 2 bases at J; junction bases unmatched: 7. The CDR3 loop is CASSHTSGSPYEQYF. CDR3 DNA sequence: TGTGCCAGCAGCCATACTAGCGGGTCCCCCTACGAGCAGTACTTC.

The J gene is TRBJ2-5, the V gene TRBV18; no clear D gene. Germline CDR1 is KGHSH and CDR2 is LQKENI. The CDR3 totals 12 residues. V shed 3 bases and J shed 5 bases, with 7 bases lying between them. CDR3 in DNA: TGTGCCAGCTCACCGTCGGAGGAGACCCAGTACTTC. Amino acid sequence: CASSPSEETQYF.